The clone carrying this T cell receptor (beta chain) was found a few times. Molecular barcoded adaptors covering alpha/delta and beta/gamma chains were used on 400 to 450 ng RNA. TCRdb re-derived calls from the reads in MiXCR, one entry per CDR3 protein. The top ten hold approximately 50% of the sample, which has 62,000 or so distinct CDR3 sequences, roughly 13% seen once. This sample was taken from a study of read filtering for tumor transcriptome and immune sequencing. Study-wide background: By R-ISS, stages I, II and III held approximately 8, 16 and 7 patients.

This receptor was taken from a donor aged 40 or over with multiple myeloma. The sample comprised a population of CD138-negative cells sorted from bone marrow.

The CDR3 loop is CASSLRQVPYEQYF. CDR3 sequence (DNA): TGTGCCAGCAGTTTACGACAGGTTCCCTACGAGCAGTACTTC. The chain employs TRBV28 and TRBJ2-7, with a weak D call TRBD1 (6 bases). The CDR3 length is 14 residues. Germline values: CDR1 MDHEN, CDR2 SYDVKM. V was trimmed by 2 bases and J by 2 bases, leaving 10 bases between them.